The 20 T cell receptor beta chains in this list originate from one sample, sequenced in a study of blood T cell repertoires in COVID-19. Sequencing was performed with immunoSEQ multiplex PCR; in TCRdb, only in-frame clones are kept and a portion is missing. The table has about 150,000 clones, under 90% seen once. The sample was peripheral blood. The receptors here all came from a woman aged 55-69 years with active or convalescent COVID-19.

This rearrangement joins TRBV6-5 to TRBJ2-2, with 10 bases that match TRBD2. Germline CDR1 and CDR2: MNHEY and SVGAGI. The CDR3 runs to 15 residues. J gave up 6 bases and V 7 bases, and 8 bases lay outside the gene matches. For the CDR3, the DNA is TGTGCCAGCACCGAAGGGACTAGCGTGGCCGGGGAGCTGTTTTTT. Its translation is CASTEGTSVAGELFF.

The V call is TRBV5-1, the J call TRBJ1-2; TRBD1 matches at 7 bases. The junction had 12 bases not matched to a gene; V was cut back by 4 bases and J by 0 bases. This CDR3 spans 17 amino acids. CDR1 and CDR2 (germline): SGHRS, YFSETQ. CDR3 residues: CASSRGTEQYANYGYTF. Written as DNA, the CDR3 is TGCGCCAGCAGCCGTGGGACAGAGCAATACGCTAACTATGGCTACACCTTC.

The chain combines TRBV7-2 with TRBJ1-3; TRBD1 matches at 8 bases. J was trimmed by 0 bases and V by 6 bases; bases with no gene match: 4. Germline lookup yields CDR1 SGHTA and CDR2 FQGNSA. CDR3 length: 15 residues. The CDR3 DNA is TGTGCCAGCAGGTCGACAGGGGACTCTGGAAACACCATATATTTT. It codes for CASRSTGDSGNTIYF.

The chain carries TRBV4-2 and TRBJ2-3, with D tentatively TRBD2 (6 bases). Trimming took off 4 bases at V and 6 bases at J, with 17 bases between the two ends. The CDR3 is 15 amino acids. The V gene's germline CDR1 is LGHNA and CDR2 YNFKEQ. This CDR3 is CASSRGNTQGDTQYF. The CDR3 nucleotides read TGTGCCAGCAGCCGCGGGAATACACAAGGGGATACGCAGTATTTT.

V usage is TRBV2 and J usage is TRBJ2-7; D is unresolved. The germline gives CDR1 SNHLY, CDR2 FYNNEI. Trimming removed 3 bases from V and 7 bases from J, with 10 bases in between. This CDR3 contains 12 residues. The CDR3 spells CASSDSPREQYF. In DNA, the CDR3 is TGTGCCAGCAGTGACTCCCCTCGGGAGCAGTACTTC.

The CDR3 sequence: CASSLVQGETDTQYF. DNA for the CDR3: TGCGCCAGCAGCTTGGTCCAGGGGGAGACAGATACGCAGTATTTT. The J gene is TRBJ2-3, the V gene TRBV5-1; 7 bases are shared with TRBD1. Germline loops: CDR1 SGHRS, CDR2 YFSETQ. Trimming took 0 bases from V and 3 from J; bases not matched to a gene: 4. This CDR3 comprises 15 residues. Looking up the rest from reference TRBV5-1 and TRBJ2-3 gives the full variable domain: KAGVTQTPRYLIKTRGQQVTLSCSPISGHRSVSWYQQTPGQGLQFLFEYFSETQRNKGNFPGRFSGRQFSNSRSEMNVSTLELGDSALYLCASSLVQGETDTQYFGPGTRLTVL.

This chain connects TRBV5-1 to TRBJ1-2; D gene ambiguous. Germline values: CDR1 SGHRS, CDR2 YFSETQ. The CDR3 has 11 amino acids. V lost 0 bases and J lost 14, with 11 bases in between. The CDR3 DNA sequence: TGCGCCAGCAGCTTGGCCGGAGGTCGGACCTTC. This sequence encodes CASSLAGGRTF.

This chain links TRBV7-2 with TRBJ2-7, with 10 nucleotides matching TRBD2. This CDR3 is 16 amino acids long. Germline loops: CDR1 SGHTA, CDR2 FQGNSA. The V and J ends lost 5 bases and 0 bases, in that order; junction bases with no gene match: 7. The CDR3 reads CASSPWTSGSSYEQYF. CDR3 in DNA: TGTGCCAGCAGCCCTTGGACTAGCGGTAGCTCCTACGAGCAGTACTTC. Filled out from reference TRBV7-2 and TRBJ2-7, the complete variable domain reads GAGVSQSPSNKVTEKGKDVELRCDPISGHTALYWYRQSLGQGLEFLIYFQGNSAPDKSGLPSDRFSAERTGGSVSTLTIQRTQQEDSAVYLCASSPWTSGSSYEQYFGPGTRLTVT.

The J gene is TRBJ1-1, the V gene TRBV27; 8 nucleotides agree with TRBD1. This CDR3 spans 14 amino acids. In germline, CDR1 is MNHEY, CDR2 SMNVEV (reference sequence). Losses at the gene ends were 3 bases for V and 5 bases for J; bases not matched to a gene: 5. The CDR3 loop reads CASSFITGGTEAFF. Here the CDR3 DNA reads TGTGCCAGCAGTTTTATCACAGGGGGTACTGAAGCTTTCTTT.

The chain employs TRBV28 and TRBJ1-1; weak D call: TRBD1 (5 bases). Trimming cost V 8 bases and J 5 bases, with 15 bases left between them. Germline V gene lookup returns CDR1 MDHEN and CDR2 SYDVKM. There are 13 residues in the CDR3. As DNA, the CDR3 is TGTGCCAGCCTGACCGGAACAGGAACTGAAGCTTTCTTT. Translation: CASLTGTGTEAFF.

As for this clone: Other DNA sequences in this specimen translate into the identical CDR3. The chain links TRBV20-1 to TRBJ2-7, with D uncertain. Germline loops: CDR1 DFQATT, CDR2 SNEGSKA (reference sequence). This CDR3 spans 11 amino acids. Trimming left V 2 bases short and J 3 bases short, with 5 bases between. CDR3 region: CSARSSYEQYF. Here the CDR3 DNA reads TGCAGTGCTAGATCCAGCTACGAGCAGTACTTC.

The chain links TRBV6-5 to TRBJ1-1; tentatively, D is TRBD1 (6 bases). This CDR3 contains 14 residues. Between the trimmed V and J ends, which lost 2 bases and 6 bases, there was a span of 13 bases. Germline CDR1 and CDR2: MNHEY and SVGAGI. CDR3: CASSYVQGRAEAFF. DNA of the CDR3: TGTGCCAGCAGTTACGTCCAGGGGCGGGCTGAAGCTTTCTTT.

This CDR3 is CASSLRLAGAVDTQYF. The CDR3 region has the DNA TGTGCCAGCAGCCTTCGACTAGCGGGGGCGGTAGATACGCAGTATTTT. V gene TRBV5-6 combines with J gene TRBJ2-3, with 12 positions matching TRBD2. The CDR3 has 16 amino acids. The junction had 8 bases not matched to a gene; V was cut back by 4 bases and J by 5 bases. Germline V gene sequence: CDR1 SGHDT, CDR2 YYEEEE.

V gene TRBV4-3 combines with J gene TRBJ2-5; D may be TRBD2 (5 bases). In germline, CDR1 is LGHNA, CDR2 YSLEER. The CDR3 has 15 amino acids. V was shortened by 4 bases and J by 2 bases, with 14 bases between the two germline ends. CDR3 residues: CASSRDAGGQETQYF. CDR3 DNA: TGCGCCAGCAGCCGAGACGCGGGTGGGCAAGAGACCCAGTACTTC.

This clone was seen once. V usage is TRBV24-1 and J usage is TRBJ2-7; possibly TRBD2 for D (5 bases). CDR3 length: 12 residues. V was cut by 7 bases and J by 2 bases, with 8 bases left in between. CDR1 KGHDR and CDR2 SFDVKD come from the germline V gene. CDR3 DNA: TGTGCCACCAGCCGGGGTCCCTACGAGCAGTACTTC. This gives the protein CATSRGPYEQYF.

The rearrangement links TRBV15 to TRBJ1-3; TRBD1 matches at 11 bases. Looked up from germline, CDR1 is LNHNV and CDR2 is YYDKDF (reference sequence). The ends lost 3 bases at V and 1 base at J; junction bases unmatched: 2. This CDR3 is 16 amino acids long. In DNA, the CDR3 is TGTGCCACCAGCAGGGACAGGGGGCTGTCTGGAAACACCATATATTTT. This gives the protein CATSRDRGLSGNTIYF.

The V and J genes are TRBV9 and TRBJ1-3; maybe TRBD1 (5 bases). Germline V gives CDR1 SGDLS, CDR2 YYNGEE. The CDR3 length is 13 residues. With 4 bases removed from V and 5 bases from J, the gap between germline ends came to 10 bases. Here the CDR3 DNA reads TGTGCCAGCAGCTCTACAGGAAGAAACACCATATATTTT. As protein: CASSSTGRNTIYF.

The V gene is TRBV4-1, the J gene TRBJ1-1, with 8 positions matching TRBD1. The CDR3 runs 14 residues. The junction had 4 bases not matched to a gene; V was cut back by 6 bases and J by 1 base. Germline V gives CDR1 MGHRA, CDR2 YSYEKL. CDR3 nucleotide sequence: TGCGCCAGCAGGTCAGGGGGCGGGAACACTGAAGCTTTCTTT. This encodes CASRSGGGNTEAFF.

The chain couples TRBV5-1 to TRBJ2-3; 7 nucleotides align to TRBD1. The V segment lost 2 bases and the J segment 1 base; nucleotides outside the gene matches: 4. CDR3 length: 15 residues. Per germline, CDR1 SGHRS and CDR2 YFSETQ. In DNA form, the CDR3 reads TGCGCCAGCAGCTTCCTCGGACAGGGCACAGATACGCAGTATTTT. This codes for CASSFLGQGTDTQYF.

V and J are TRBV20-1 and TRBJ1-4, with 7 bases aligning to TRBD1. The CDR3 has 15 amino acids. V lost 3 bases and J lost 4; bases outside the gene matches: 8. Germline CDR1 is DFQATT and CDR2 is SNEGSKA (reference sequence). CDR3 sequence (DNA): TGCAGTGCTAGTGATTCCGGGACAGATAATGAAAAACTGTTTTTT. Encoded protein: CSASDSGTDNEKLFF.